This T cell receptor (beta chain) was recorded in a study of identical twins. Germline V gene data show CDR1 as GTSNPN and CDR2 as SVGIG (reference sequence). After removal of 0 bases from V and 5 bases from J, the junction contained 8 bases not matched to a gene. The CDR3 contains 15 residues. Ten or more counts support this clonotype. TCRdb re-analysed the 5' RACE reads in MiXCR, keeping a single row per CDR3 protein. Of 420,000 or so distinct CDR3 sequences in the sample, around 18% are singletons; the top ten hold less than 15%. Material for sequencing was naive T cells sorted from blood. This TCR was recovered from a man aged 45-65 years in good health. The rearrangement uses TRBV30 and TRBJ2-3; 7 bases agree with TRBD2. CDR3 in DNA: TGTGCCTGGAGTGTACGACCAGCGGGGATAGATACGCAGTATTTT. Translated, it gives CAWSVRPAGIDTQYF.